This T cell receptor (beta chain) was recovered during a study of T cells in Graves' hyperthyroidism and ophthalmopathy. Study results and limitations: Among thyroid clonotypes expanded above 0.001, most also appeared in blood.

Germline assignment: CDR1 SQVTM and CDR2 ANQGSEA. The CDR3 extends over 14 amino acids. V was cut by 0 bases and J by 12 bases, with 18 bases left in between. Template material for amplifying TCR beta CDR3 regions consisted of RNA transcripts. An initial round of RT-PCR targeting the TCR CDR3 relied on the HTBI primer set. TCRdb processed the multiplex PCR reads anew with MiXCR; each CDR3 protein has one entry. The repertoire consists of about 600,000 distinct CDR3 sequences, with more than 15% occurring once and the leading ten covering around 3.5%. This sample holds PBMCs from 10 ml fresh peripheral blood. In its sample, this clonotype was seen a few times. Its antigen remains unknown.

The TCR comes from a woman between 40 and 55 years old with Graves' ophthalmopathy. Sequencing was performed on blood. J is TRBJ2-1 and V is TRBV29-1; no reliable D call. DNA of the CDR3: TGCAGCGTTGAAGATCAGGTTCCAGCGCTTCTGCAGTTCTTC. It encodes CSVEDQVPALLQFF.